The rows below give T cell receptor beta chains drawn from one sample of a study of blood T cell repertoires in COVID-19. Libraries were prepared by immunoSEQ multiplex PCR; TCRdb keeps only in-frame clonotypes and omits some of them. The table has some 250,000 clones, 80% to 90% seen once; the top ten hold under 2.5%. Specimen: PBMCs or T cells enriched from blood (not recorded which). Receptor source: a woman aged 50 to 65 who had recovered from COVID-19. CDR3s include the opening cysteine and the closing phenylalanine or tryptophan. The D gene is left open where the match is weak. Only some rows state a clone size, as once, few, many or a class for expanded clones.

d_gene	v_gene	abundance	j_gene	CDR3aa	CDR3nt
.	TRBV5-1	.	TRBJ1-1	CASSLEGRAVEGAFF	TGCGCCAGCAGCTTGGAAGGAAGGGCGGTCGAGGGAGCTTTCTTT
TRBD1	TRBV2	.	TRBJ1-4	CASRRTGGDEKLFF	TGTGCCAGCAGGAGGACAGGGGGTGATGAAAAACTGTTTTTT
TRBD1	TRBV2	.	TRBJ1-4	CASRNGQVWEKLFF	TGTGCCAGCAGGAACGGACAGGTCTGGGAAAAACTGTTTTTT
.	TRBV5-1	.	TRBJ2-1	CASSLVPGNNEQFF	TGCGCCAGCAGCTTGGTTCCGGGGAACAATGAGCAGTTCTTC
TRBD2	TRBV28	.	TRBJ2-5	CASDLAGGGRETQYF	TGTGCCTCCGACTTAGCGGGGGGAGGTCGAGAGACCCAGTACTTC
TRBD1	TRBV19	.	TRBJ2-5	CASSTQGAGETQYF	TGTGCCAGTAGTACACAGGGGGCTGGGGAGACCCAGTACTTC
TRBD2	TRBV30	.	TRBJ2-1	CAWTGGTSGTYSSYNEQFF	TGTGCCTGGACCGGGGGGACTAGCGGGACATACAGCTCCTACAATGAGCAGTTCTTC
TRBD1	TRBV5-4	.	TRBJ1-2	CASSLGMGLTGAGYTF	TGTGCCAGCAGCTTGGGGATGGGGTTAACAGGGGCCGGCTACACCTTC
TRBD1	TRBV30	.	TRBJ1-4	CAWSVGRGLGKLFF	TGTGCCTGGAGTGTAGGCAGGGGGTTGGGAAAACTGTTTTTT
TRBD1	TRBV29-1	.	TRBJ2-7	CSVELQDRGREQYF	TGCAGCGTTGAACTTCAGGACAGGGGGCGCGAGCAGTACTTC
.	TRBV5-4	.	TRBJ1-2	CASSLDRLGGYGYTF	TGTGCCAGCAGCTTGGATCGTCTCGGGGGTTATGGCTACACCTTC
.	TRBV27	.	TRBJ1-6	CASSWGRVGDSPLHF	TGTGCCAGCAGCTGGGGGCGCGTGGGGGATTCACCCCTCCACTTT
.	TRBV12-3/TRBV12-4	once	TRBJ1-1	CASSPTVNTEAFF	TGTGCCAGCAGTCCGACAGTGAACACTGAAGCTTTCTTT
.	TRBV2	few	TRBJ1-3	CASSDQGYSGNTIYF	TGTGCCAGCAGTGATCAGGGCTACTCTGGAAACACCATATATTTT
.	TRBV3-1/TRBV3-2	.	TRBJ1-2	CASSQEGGFGYTF	TGTGCCAGCAGCCAAGAGGGCGGGTTCGGCTACACCTTC
.	TRBV5-8	few	TRBJ1-2	CASSLANQWTANYGYTF	TGTGCCAGCAGCTTGGCCAACCAATGGACAGCTAACTATGGCTACACCTTC
TRBD1	TRBV27	.	TRBJ1-6	CATRIIAGTGSSPLHF	TGTGCCACCCGCATAATAGCCGGGACAGGGAGTTCACCCCTCCACTTT
TRBD1	TRBV4-1	once	TRBJ1-3	CASSQIPGQGTGNTIYF	TGCGCCAGCAGCCAAATCCCGGGACAGGGGACTGGAAACACCATATATTTT
TRBD1	TRBV28	once	TRBJ2-7	CASSHQPRRDRAYF	TGTGCCAGCAGTCACCAGCCGCGGAGGGACAGGGCGTACTTC
.	TRBV9	.	TRBJ1-5	CASSVDRDRQPQHF	TGTGCCAGCAGCGTAGACAGGGATCGTCAGCCCCAGCATTTT
TRBD2	TRBV25-1	.	TRBJ2-1	CASRTSFYNEQFF	TGTGCCTCCCGGACTAGTTTCTACAATGAGCAGTTCTTC
.	TRBV19	.	TRBJ2-2	CASRQPGQMGTGELFF	TGTGCCAGTAGACAACCGGGACAAATGGGCACCGGGGAGCTGTTTTTT
.	TRBV18	.	TRBJ1-2	CASSPRQDNYGYTF	TGTGCCAGCTCACCTAGACAGGATAACTATGGCTACACCTTC
.	TRBV7-3	.	TRBJ1-1	CASSLIPGAGTEAFF	TGTGCCAGCAGCTTAATCCCGGGAGCGGGGACTGAAGCTTTCTTT
TRBD1	TRBV7-6	.	TRBJ2-4	CASSSRQGIPSKNIQYF	TGTGCCAGCAGCTCAAGACAGGGCATACCATCCAAAAACATTCAGTACTTC
TRBD1	TRBV30	.	TRBJ2-3	CAWSSGTGGWTDTQYF	TGTGCCTGGAGTAGTGGGACAGGGGGTTGGACAGATACGCAGTATTTT
TRBD1	TRBV4-1	few	TRBJ1-2	CASSQLTGLGGYTF	TGCGCCAGCAGCCAGCTGACAGGGTTGGGTGGCTACACCTTC
.	TRBV10-1	once	TRBJ2-1	CASSDSRFEQFF	TGCGCCAGCAGTGATTCGCGATTTGAGCAGTTCTTC
TRBD1	TRBV2	few	TRBJ1-2	CASSEVGRGQGYTF	TGTGCCAGCAGTGAAGTCGGCAGGGGGCAAGGCTACACCTTC
.	TRBV15	few	TRBJ1-2	CATSTPKEGRTLNTF	TGTGCCACCAGCACACCTAAGGAGGGAAGGACCCTTAACACCTTC
TRBD2	TRBV3-1/TRBV3-2	.	TRBJ2-3	CASSHQAGGSADTQYF	TGTGCCAGCAGCCACCAAGCGGGAGGGTCCGCAGATACGCAGTATTTT
TRBD2	TRBV7-2	few	TRBJ2-4	CASSLGLAGVYF	TGTGCCAGCAGCTTAGGGTTAGCGGGTGTGTACTTC
.	TRBV7-9	few	TRBJ2-1	CASSLGATSEQFF	TGTGCCAGCAGCTTAGGGGCGACTAGTGAGCAGTTCTTC
TRBD2	TRBV18	.	TRBJ2-3	CASSPGAGGDTQYF	TGTGCCAGCTCACCAGGGGCGGGAGGAGATACGCAGTATTTT
.	TRBV2	.	TRBJ2-3	CASRTGADTQYF	TGTGCCAGCAGGACCGGGGCAGATACGCAGTATTTT
.	TRBV9	.	TRBJ2-5	CASSTRGLEETQYF	TGTGCCAGCAGTACCCGGGGTTTAGAAGAGACCCAGTACTTC
TRBD1	TRBV20-1	.	TRBJ2-7	CSASTGGTYEQYF	TGCAGTGCTAGTACAGGGGGAACCTACGAGCAGTACTTC
TRBD1	TRBV18	.	TRBJ1-1	CASSPQRGQTEAFF	TGTGCCAGCTCACCACAGAGGGGACAGACTGAAGCTTTCTTT
.	TRBV12-3/TRBV12-4	.	TRBJ1-1	CASSTGGGTEAFF	TGTGCCAGCAGCACGGGCGGGGGCACTGAAGCTTTCTTT
TRBD1	TRBV2	.	TRBJ1-2	CASSETGTGGIYGYTF	TGTGCCAGCAGTGAAACCGGGACAGGGGGCATCTATGGCTACACCTTC
.	TRBV27	.	TRBJ2-1	CASCRLGSSYNEQFF	TGTGCCAGCTGCCGCCTCGGGAGCTCCTACAATGAGCAGTTCTTC
.	TRBV3-1/TRBV3-2	.	TRBJ1-1	CASSHHRAGYSTEAFF	TGTGCCAGCAGCCACCACCGAGCAGGGTATAGTACTGAAGCTTTCTTT
.	TRBV11-3	.	TRBJ2-3	CASSLGGGTSTDTQYF	TGTGCCAGCAGCTTAGGAGGGGGAACTAGCACAGATACGCAGTATTTT
TRBD1	TRBV28	.	TRBJ1-1	CASKETGGYTEAFF	TGTGCCAGCAAGGAGACAGGGGGCTACACTGAAGCTTTCTTT
TRBD1	TRBV28	.	TRBJ1-6	CASSWTGDSPLHF	TGTGCCAGCAGTTGGACAGGGGACTCACCCCTCCACTTT
TRBD1	TRBV5-4	few	TRBJ1-1	CASSLTGDTEAFF	TGTGCCAGCAGCTTGACAGGGGACACTGAAGCTTTCTTT
TRBD2	TRBV18	.	TRBJ2-1	CASSLFSGSPSSYNEQFF	TGTGCCAGCTCACTCTTTAGCGGGAGTCCCAGCTCCTACAATGAGCAGTTCTTC
.	TRBV7-3	.	TRBJ2-4	CASSLTLAGTQNIQYF	TGTGCCAGCAGCTTAACCCTGGCGGGGACCCAAAACATTCAGTACTTC
TRBD1	TRBV19	once	TRBJ2-1	CASCRDRDYNEQFF	TGTGCCAGTTGCCGGGACAGGGATTACAATGAGCAGTTCTTC
TRBD1	TRBV7-2	.	TRBJ1-6	CASSFRTGYNSPLHF	TGTGCCAGCAGCTTCCGGACAGGATATAATTCACCCCTCCACTTT
TRBD2	TRBV2	.	TRBJ2-1	CASRRAGLAGNEQFF	TGTGCCAGCAGAAGAGCAGGACTAGCGGGTAATGAGCAGTTCTTC
.	TRBV5-1	once	TRBJ2-2	CASSLGLGQIFTGELFF	TGCGCCAGCAGCTTGGGGCTGGGGCAGATATTTACCGGGGAGCTGTTTTTT